This record looks at one TCR beta chain sequence and its context. The repertoire was sequenced with immunoSEQ multiplex PCR; TCRdb's copy has only in-frame clones and lacks some. This table holds 70,000 to 80,000 clones, around 84% found once. The data are from a study of blood T cell repertoires in COVID-19. The CDR3 has 14 amino acids. After removal of 4 bases from V and 5 bases from J, the junction contained 3 bases not matched to a gene. The V gene's germline CDR1 is SGHDT and CDR2 YYEEEE. This TCR was recovered from a human donor in a cohort sampled during active COVID-19. The gene calls are TRBV5-6 and TRBJ1-6, with TRBD1 identical over 7 bases. The sample comprised peripheral blood. The CDR3 reads CASSPGQHNSPLHF. Written as DNA, the CDR3 is TGTGCCAGCAGCCCGGGACAGCATAATTCACCCCTCCACTTT.